The rows below give T cell receptor beta chains drawn from one sample of a study of T cell responses to AZD1222 COVID-19 vaccine. The data were produced by immunoSEQ multiplex PCR, yet TCRdb's version contains in-frame clones alone and is incomplete. Seen here are 85,000 to 120,000 clones, almost 85% observed once, and the top ten hold approximately 15%. This specimen consisted of peripheral blood, obtained on day 0 of AZD1222 vaccination. The receptors were sampled from an adult in good health. The CDR3 runs from the conserved cysteine through the conserved F or W. The order of the fields is clone size, V gene, D gene, J gene, CDR3 protein, CDR3 DNA. D genes are given only for firm matches. Part of the rows lack a size; the others show once, few, many or a class for expanded clones.

clone_size: NA
v_call: TRBV12-3/TRBV12-4
d_call: NA
j_call: TRBJ1-1
cdr3_aa: CASIQGLYTEAFF
cdr3_nt: TGTGCCAGCATCCAGGGGTTGTACACTGAAGCTTTCTTT

clone_size: few
v_call: TRBV11-2
d_call: NA
j_call: TRBJ1-2
cdr3_aa: CASSLPGGLGGYTF
cdr3_nt: TGTGCCAGCAGCCTCCCTGGAGGGCTTGGTGGCTACACCTTC

clone_size: NA
v_call: TRBV7-2
d_call: NA
j_call: TRBJ2-2
cdr3_aa: CASSYQASNTGELFF
cdr3_nt: TGTGCCAGCAGCTACCAGGCCTCGAACACCGGGGAGCTGTTTTTT

clone_size: NA
v_call: TRBV29-1
d_call: TRBD2
j_call: TRBJ2-1
cdr3_aa: CSVKRTSGRAFYNEQFF
cdr3_nt: TGCAGCGTCAAGAGGACTAGCGGGAGGGCTTTCTACAATGAGCAGTTCTTC

clone_size: NA
v_call: TRBV27
d_call: NA
j_call: TRBJ1-1
cdr3_aa: CASSFGYQTEAFF
cdr3_nt: TGTGCCAGCAGTTTCGGTTACCAAACTGAAGCTTTCTTT

clone_size: NA
v_call: TRBV4-2
d_call: TRBD1
j_call: TRBJ2-3
cdr3_aa: CASSPGQDPDTQYF
cdr3_nt: TGTGCCAGCAGCCCGGGACAGGACCCAGATACGCAGTATTTT

clone_size: NA
v_call: TRBV6-5
d_call: NA
j_call: TRBJ1-1
cdr3_aa: CAAAAATMNTEAFF
cdr3_nt: TGTGCCGCAGCGGCAGCGACCATGAACACTGAAGCTTTCTTT

clone_size: NA
v_call: TRBV7-9
d_call: TRBD1
j_call: TRBJ2-3
cdr3_aa: CASSGQEITDTQYF
cdr3_nt: TGTGCCAGCAGCGGACAGGAGATTACAGATACGCAGTATTTT

clone_size: NA
v_call: TRBV19
d_call: NA
j_call: TRBJ2-3
cdr3_aa: CASKKLGYTDTQYF
cdr3_nt: TGTGCCAGTAAAAAACTAGGGTACACAGATACGCAGTATTTT

clone_size: NA
v_call: TRBV12-3/TRBV12-4
d_call: NA
j_call: TRBJ2-2
cdr3_aa: CASSLYSSRELFF
cdr3_nt: TGTGCCAGCAGTTTATACTCCTCCAGGGAGCTGTTTTTT

clone_size: NA
v_call: TRBV5-1
d_call: TRBD2
j_call: TRBJ2-7
cdr3_aa: CASSLGQTSGVREQYF
cdr3_nt: TGCGCCAGCAGCTTGGGGCAGACTAGCGGGGTGAGGGAGCAGTACTTC

clone_size: NA
v_call: TRBV11-1
d_call: NA
j_call: TRBJ2-1
cdr3_aa: CASSPDGINEQFF
cdr3_nt: TGTGCCAGCAGCCCAGACGGGATAAATGAGCAGTTCTTC

clone_size: NA
v_call: TRBV7-2
d_call: TRBD1
j_call: TRBJ1-1
cdr3_aa: CASSAQGIATEAFF
cdr3_nt: TGTGCCAGCAGCGCACAGGGGATAGCGACTGAAGCTTTCTTT

clone_size: NA
v_call: TRBV7-3
d_call: NA
j_call: TRBJ2-3
cdr3_aa: CASSLLGRDTDTQYF
cdr3_nt: TGTGCCAGCAGCTTATTAGGCAGGGACACAGATACGCAGTATTTT

clone_size: NA
v_call: TRBV19
d_call: TRBD1
j_call: TRBJ1-6
cdr3_aa: CASSPYGQGRGSPLHF
cdr3_nt: TGTGCCAGTAGTCCCTACGGACAGGGACGAGGTTCACCCCTCCACTTT

clone_size: NA
v_call: TRBV6-5
d_call: NA
j_call: TRBJ2-7
cdr3_aa: CASTTGPPAEQYF
cdr3_nt: TGTGCCAGCACTACGGGACCCCCCGCCGAGCAGTACTTC